Below are 12 T cell receptor beta chains sequenced from a single sample in a study of T cell changes during pregnancy in multiple sclerosis. The repertoire was sequenced with immunoSEQ multiplex PCR; TCRdb's copy has only in-frame clones and lacks some. This sample yields roughly 38,000 clones, of which 88% are seen a single time; 0.9% to 1.5% belongs to the top ten. Sequences were derived from CD4+ T cells from peripheral blood mononuclear cells, sampled before pregnancy. These receptors came from a female donor with multiple sclerosis, enrolled in a pregnancy study.

This chain links TRBV4-2 with TRBJ1-3; D is ambiguous. V was trimmed by 5 bases and J by 0 bases, leaving 17 bases between them. This CDR3 is 17 amino acids long. Germline V lookup: CDR1 LGHNA, CDR2 YNFKEQ. The CDR3 coding sequence is TGTGCCAGCAGCGGTGTCGGTCCGAAAAGCTCTGGAAACACCATATATTTT. Its protein is CASSGVGPKSSGNTIYF.

The chain has TRBV5-1 and TRBJ2-7; 7 bases agree with TRBD1. J lost 5 bases, V lost 8 bases, and 10 bases had no gene match. CDR1 SGHRS and CDR2 YFSETQ come from the germline V gene. This CDR3 is 13 amino acids long. The CDR3 reads CASRQGEKNEQYF. Written as DNA, the CDR3 is TGCGCCAGTCGACAGGGTGAAAAAAACGAGCAGTACTTC.

The V and J genes are TRBV6-4 and TRBJ2-7; a possible D gene is TRBD2 (7 bases). Trimming pared 4 bases from V and 0 bases from J, leaving 16 bases between. Germline lookup yields CDR1 MRHNA and CDR2 SNTAGT. The CDR3 has 16 amino acids. CDR3 coding DNA: TGTGCCAGCAGTGGGCGGGGGCGGGTAAGCTCCTACGAGCAGTACTTC. Translating gives CASSGRGRVSSYEQYF.

V gene TRBV18 combines with J gene TRBJ2-1, with no clear D. The CDR3 consists of 11 residues. Trimming pared 3 bases from V and 8 bases from J, leaving 5 bases between. Germline lookup yields CDR1 KGHSH and CDR2 LQKENI. DNA for the CDR3: TGTGCCAGCTCACCCCAGTATGAGCAGTTCTTC. Its translation: CASSPQYEQFF.

This clone is a singleton in its sample. V and J are TRBV28 and TRBJ2-7; 9 nucleotides match TRBD2. The CDR3 has 13 amino acids. The germline V gene encodes CDR1 MDHEN and CDR2 SYDVKM. The V and J ends lost 9 bases and 3 bases, in that order; junction bases with no gene match: 6. Here the CDR3 DNA reads TGTGCCAGAGAGGGACTAGCTATCTACGAGCAGTACTTC. Protein sequence: CAREGLAIYEQYF.

CDR3: CASSSGGTKQFF. Written as DNA, the CDR3 is TGTGCCAGCAGCTCCGGGGGGACTAAGCAGTTCTTC. This chain uses TRBV7-9 with TRBJ2-1, with 7 positions matching TRBD2. CDR3 length equals 12 residues. CDR1 is SEHNR and CDR2 is FQNEAQ in the germline V gene (reference sequence). J gave up 11 bases and V 4 bases, and 5 bases lay outside the gene matches.

V usage is TRBV5-4 and J usage is TRBJ2-2, with 9 bases identical to TRBD1. The ends lost 4 bases at V and 4 bases at J; junction bases unmatched: 5. This CDR3 has 15 residues. Germline CDR1 and CDR2: SGHNT and YYREEE (reference sequence). The DNA of the CDR3 is TGTGCCAGCAGCGGTGGACAGGGGCGCACCGGGGAGCTGTTTTTT. Residues: CASSGGQGRTGELFF. The whole variable domain, remainder taken from reference TRBV5-4 and TRBJ2-2, is ETGVTQSPTHLIKTRGQQVTLRCSSQSGHNTVSWYQQALGQGPQFIFQYYREEENGRGNFPPRFSGLQFPNYSSELNVNALELDDSALYLCASSGGQGRTGELFFGEGSRLTVL.

This chain joins TRBV27 and TRBJ2-6; D possibly corresponds to TRBD2 (5 bases). Trimming pared 6 bases from V and 3 bases from J, leaving 9 bases between. Per germline, CDR1 MNHEY and CDR2 SMNVEV (reference sequence). This CDR3 has 14 residues. Written as DNA, the CDR3 is TGTGCCAGCAGGGACTCCAGTGGGGCCAACGTCCTGACTTTC. The encoded protein is CASRDSSGANVLTF.

This chain joins TRBV7-9 and TRBJ1-2; 9 bases map to TRBD1. The CDR3 extends over 16 amino acids. With 0 bases clipped from V and 6 bases from J, the junction kept 8 bases outside the gene matches. Germline V CDR1 and CDR2: SEHNR, FQNEAQ (reference sequence). The CDR3 DNA sequence: TGTGCCAGCAGCTTAGCGGGACAGGGCTCCGCTAATGGCTACACCTTC. It translates to CASSLAGQGSANGYTF.

The V call is TRBV10-1, the J call TRBJ2-1, with 11 bases fitting TRBD2. The V segment lost 3 bases and the J segment 3 bases; nucleotides outside the gene matches: 4. Looked up from germline, CDR1 is WNHNN and CDR2 is SYGVQD (reference sequence). The CDR3 is 16 residues long. CDR3 in amino acids: CASSELLAGVYNEQFF. The DNA for the CDR3 is TGCGCCAGCAGTGAATTACTAGCGGGAGTCTACAATGAGCAGTTCTTC.

The table lists this clone with a few counts. The V and J genes are TRBV19 and TRBJ1-2; maybe TRBD1 (6 bases). Germline V CDR1 and CDR2: LNHDA, SQIVND (reference sequence). The CDR3 has 13 amino acids. V gave up 7 bases and J gave up 1 base, with 10 bases separating them. CDR3 amino acids: CASTAGVNYGYTF. The CDR3 region has the DNA TGTGCCAGTACCGCAGGGGTTAACTATGGCTACACCTTC.

The chain is built from TRBV2 and TRBJ2-1; D gene unclear. Germline assignment: CDR1 SNHLY and CDR2 FYNNEI. V lost 4 bases and J lost 6, with 10 bases in between. CDR3 length: 13 amino acids. In nucleotides, the CDR3 is TGTGCCAGCAGTGGTATGCGGTCCAATGAGCAGTTCTTC. It codes for CASSGMRSNEQFF.